The sequence of this TCR beta chain was determined in a study of tumor-infiltrating lymphocytes in oesophageal squamous cell carcinoma. The CDR3 is 16 residues long. Germline V gives CDR1 MNHNS, CDR2 SASEGT. V was clipped by 11 bases and J by 3 bases; unmatched bases: 11. MiXCR, applied by TCRdb to the PCR reads, yields one record per CDR3 protein. The profile covers roughly 21,000 distinct CDR3 sequences, with 36% appearing a single time and over 10% taken by the ten largest. Many counts were recorded for this clonotype. The receptor was isolated from a male donor with esophageal squamous cell carcinoma. Sequenced sample: esophageal tumor tissue. The rearrangement joins TRBV6-1 to TRBJ2-7; 15 bases match TRBD2. CDR3 sequence: CASAGTSGRNYYEQYF. The CDR3 region has the DNA TGTGCCTCGGCCGGGACTAGCGGGAGGAATTACTACGAGCAGTACTTC.